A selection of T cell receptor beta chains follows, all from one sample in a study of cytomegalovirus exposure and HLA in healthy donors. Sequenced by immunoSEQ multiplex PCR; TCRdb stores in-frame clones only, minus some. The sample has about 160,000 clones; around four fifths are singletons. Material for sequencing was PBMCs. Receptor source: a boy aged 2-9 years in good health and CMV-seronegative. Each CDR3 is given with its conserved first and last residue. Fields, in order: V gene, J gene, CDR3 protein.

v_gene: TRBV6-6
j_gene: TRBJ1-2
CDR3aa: CASSHNRDYGYTF

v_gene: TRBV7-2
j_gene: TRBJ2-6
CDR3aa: CASSPRREASSGANVLTF

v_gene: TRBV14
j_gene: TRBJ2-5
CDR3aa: CASSQEGVETQYF

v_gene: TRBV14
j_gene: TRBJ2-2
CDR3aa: CASSQDRLAGLTGELFF

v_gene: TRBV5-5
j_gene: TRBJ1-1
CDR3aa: CATLKQVEMNTEAFF

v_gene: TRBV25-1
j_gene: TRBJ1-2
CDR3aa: CASSALGQTNYGYTF

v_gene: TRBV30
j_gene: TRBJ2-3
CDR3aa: CAWSARRRGGFFADTQYF

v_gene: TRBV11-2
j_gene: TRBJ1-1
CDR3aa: CASSFRGNTEAFF

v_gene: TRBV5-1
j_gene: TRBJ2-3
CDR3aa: CASSPGTSVTDTQYF

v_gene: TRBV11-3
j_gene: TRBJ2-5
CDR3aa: CASSLDGRTETQYF

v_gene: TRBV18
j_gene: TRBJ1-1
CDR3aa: CASCTGTGAAFF

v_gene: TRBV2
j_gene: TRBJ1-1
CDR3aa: CASSERLKEHTEAFF

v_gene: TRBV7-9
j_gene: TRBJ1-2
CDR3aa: CASIRSDRGNLGYTF

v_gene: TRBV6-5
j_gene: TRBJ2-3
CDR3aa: CASSLAGEDPDTQYF

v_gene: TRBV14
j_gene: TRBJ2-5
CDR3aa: CASSQGSPQETQYF

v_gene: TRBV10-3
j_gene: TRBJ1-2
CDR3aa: CAISEGGEGARYGYTF

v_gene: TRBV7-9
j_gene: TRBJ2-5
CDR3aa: CASTATGGEQTQYF

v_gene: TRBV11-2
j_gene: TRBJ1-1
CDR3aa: CASSSGGGTEAFF

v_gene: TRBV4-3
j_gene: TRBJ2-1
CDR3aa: CASSQEGLSGNEQFF

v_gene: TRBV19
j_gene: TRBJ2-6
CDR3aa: CASSDFQFSGANVLTF

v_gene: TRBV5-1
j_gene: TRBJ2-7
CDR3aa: CASSDPLSAGYEQYF

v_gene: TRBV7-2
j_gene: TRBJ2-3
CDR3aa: CATRWSGKSTDTQYF

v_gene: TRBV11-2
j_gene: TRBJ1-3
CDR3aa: CASSLVDRGTGNTIYF

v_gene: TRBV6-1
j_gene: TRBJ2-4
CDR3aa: CASSEWRGIGAKNIQYF

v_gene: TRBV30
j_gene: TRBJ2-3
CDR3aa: CAWISIGRRDSDTQYF

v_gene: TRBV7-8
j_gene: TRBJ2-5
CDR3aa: CASSLGRGLGEETQYF

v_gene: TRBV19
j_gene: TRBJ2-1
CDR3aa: CASSLTSGSMDEQFF

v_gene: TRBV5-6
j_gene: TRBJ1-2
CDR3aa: CASSWGGQGANGYTF